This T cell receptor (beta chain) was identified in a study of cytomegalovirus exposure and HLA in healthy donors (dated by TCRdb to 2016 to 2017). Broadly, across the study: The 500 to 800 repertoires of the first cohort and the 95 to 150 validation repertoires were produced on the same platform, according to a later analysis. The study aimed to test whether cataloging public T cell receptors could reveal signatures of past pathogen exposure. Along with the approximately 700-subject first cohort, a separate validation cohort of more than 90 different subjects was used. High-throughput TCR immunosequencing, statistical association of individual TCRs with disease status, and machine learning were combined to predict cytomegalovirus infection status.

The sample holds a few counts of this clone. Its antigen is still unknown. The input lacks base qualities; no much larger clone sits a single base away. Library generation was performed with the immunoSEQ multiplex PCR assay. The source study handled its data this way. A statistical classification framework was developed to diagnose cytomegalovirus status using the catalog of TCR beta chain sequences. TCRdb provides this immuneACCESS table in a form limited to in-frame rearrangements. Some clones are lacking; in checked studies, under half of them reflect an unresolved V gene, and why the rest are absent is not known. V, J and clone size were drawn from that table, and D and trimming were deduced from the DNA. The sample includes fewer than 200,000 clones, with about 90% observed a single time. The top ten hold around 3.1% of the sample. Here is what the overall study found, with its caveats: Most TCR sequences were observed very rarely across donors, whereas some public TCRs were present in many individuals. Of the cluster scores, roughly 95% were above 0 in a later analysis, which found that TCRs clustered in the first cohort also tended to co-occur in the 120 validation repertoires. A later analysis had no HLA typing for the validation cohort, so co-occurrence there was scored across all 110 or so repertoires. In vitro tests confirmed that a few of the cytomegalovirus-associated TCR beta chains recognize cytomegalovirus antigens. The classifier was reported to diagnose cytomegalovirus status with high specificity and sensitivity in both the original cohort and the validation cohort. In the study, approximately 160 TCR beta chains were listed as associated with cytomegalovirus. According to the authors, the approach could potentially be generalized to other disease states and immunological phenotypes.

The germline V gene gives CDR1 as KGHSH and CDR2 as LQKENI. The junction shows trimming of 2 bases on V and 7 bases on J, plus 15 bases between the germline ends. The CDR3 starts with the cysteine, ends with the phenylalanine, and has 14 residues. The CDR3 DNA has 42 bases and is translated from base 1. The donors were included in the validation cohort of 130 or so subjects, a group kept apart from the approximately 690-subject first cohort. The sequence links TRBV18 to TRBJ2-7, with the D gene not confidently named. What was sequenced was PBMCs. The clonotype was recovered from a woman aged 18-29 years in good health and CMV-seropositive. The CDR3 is CASSPGMSVGEQYF. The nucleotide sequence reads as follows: TGTGCCAGCTCACCAGGCATGTCGGTCGGGGAGCAGTACTTC.